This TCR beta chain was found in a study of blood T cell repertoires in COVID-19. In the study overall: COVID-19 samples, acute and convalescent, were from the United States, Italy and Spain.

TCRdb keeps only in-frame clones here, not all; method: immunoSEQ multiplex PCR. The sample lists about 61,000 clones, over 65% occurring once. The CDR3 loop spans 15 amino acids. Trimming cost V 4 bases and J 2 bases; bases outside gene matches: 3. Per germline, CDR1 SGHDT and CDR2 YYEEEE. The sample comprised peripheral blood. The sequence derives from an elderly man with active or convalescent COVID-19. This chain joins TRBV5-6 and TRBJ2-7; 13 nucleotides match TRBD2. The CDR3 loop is CASSRGLAGTYEQYF. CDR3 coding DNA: TGTGCCAGCAGCAGGGGACTAGCGGGAACCTACGAGCAGTACTTC.